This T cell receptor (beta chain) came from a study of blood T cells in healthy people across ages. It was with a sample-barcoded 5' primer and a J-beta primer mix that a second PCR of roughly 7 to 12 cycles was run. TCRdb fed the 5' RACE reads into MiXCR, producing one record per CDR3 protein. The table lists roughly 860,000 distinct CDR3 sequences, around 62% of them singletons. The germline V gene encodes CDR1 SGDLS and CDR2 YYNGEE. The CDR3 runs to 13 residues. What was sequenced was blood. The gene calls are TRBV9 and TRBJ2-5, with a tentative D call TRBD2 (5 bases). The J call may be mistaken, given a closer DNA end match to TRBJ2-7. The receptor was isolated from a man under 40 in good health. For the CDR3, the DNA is TGTGCCAGCAGCGTAGATGTCCGGGGCGAGCAGTACTTC. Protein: CASSVDVRGEQYF.